The 17 T cell receptor beta chains given below trace back to one sample, sequenced in a study of siplizumab effects on memory and regulatory T cells. Profiling relied on immunoSEQ multiplex PCR, and the TCRdb table lists in-frame clones only, not all of them. Counted here are under 70,000 clones, around 79% occurring once; the ten biggest clones make up about 0.42%. Sequences were obtained from memory CD4+ T cells sorted from blood. Receptor source: a human donor in good health.

The CDR3 spells CATSRETGGVSGELFF. The CDR3 bases are TGTGCCACCAGCAGAGAGACAGGGGGCGTTAGCGGGGAGCTGTTTTTT. J is TRBJ2-2 and V is TRBV15; TRBD1 aligns across 10 bases. Trimming took 0 bases from V and 7 from J; bases not matched to a gene: 5. Germline CDR1 LNHNV, CDR2 YYDKDF (reference sequence). This CDR3 is built from 16 residues.

V usage is TRBV19 and J usage is TRBJ1-5; possibly TRBD1 for D (6 bases). V shed 5 bases and J shed 0 bases, with 11 bases lying between them. CDR3 length equals 15 residues. From germline, CDR1 is LNHDA and CDR2 SQIVND (reference sequence). In DNA, the CDR3 is TGTGCCAGTAGTTGGGACATCTATAGCAATCAGCCCCAGCATTTT. Protein product: CASSWDIYSNQPQHF.

The chain combines TRBV19 with TRBJ2-7; D gene uncertain. CDR1 LNHDA and CDR2 SQIVND come from the germline V gene (reference sequence). Trimming shortened V by 7 bases and J by 3 bases, and 7 bases separated the two germline ends. This CDR3 spans 11 amino acids. CDR3 DNA: TGTGCCAGTATGGGTCACTACGAGCAGTACTTC. This translates into CASMGHYEQYF.

The rearrangement joins TRBV4-1 to TRBJ1-2, with 7 bases lining up with TRBD1. The CDR3 extends over 15 amino acids. Unmatched junction bases numbered 9, after V lost 0 bases and J lost 8 bases. CDR1 is MGHRA and CDR2 is YSYEKL in the germline V gene. This CDR3 reads CASSQEGAGGDGYTF. The CDR3 bases are TGCGCCAGCAGCCAAGAAGGAGCAGGGGGTGACGGCTACACCTTC.

The V gene is TRBV7-2, the J gene TRBJ2-2, with TRBD2 matching over 11 bases. V was pared by 3 bases and J by 5 bases, with 8 bases of the junction left unmatched. CDR1 and CDR2 from the germline V gene are SGHTA and FQGNSA. CDR3 length: 17 residues. This CDR3 is CASSFPLSGGATGELFF. DNA for the CDR3: TGTGCCAGCAGCTTTCCTCTTAGCGGGGGGGCGACCGGGGAGCTGTTTTTT. Drawing the rest from reference TRBV7-2 and TRBJ2-2, the complete variable domain is GAGVSQSPSNKVTEKGKDVELRCDPISGHTALYWYRQSLGQGLEFLIYFQGNSAPDKSGLPSDRFSAERTGGSVSTLTIQRTQQEDSAVYLCASSFPLSGGATGELFFGEGSRLTVL.

This chain joins TRBV6-1 and TRBJ2-7; no clear D. The V gene's germline CDR1 is MNHNS and CDR2 SASEGT. Trimming removed 2 bases at V and 0 bases at J, with 17 bases between. This CDR3 region has 17 residues. As DNA, the CDR3 is TGTGCCAGCAGTGAATGGTCAGGCACCCTTAGCTCCTACGAGCAGTACTTC. Translated: CASSEWSGTLSSYEQYF.

The V call is TRBV5-6, the J call TRBJ2-4; D is ambiguous. Germline CDR1 reads SGHDT; CDR2 reads YYEEEE. V was shortened by 2 bases and J by 5 bases, with 8 bases between the two germline ends. The CDR3 has 13 amino acids. CDR3 sequence reads: CASSFPTENIQYF. The CDR3 coding sequence is TGTGCCAGCAGCTTCCCGACCGAAAACATTCAGTACTTC.

This chain connects TRBV5-1 to TRBJ1-1; D might be TRBD1 (6 bases). The CDR3 loop spans 14 amino acids. V lost 1 base and J lost 5, with 12 bases in between. Germline-derived CDR1 and CDR2 are SGHRS and YFSETQ. CDR3 region: CASSLTGRNTEAFF. In nucleotides, the CDR3 is TGCGCCAGCAGCTTGACAGGGAGGAATACTGAAGCTTTCTTT.

The chain is built from TRBV6-5 and TRBJ1-2; possible D gene TRBD1, 5 bases. The CDR3 length is 14 residues. CDR1 is MNHEY and CDR2 is SVGAGI in the germline V gene. The germline V and J ends were trimmed by 6 bases and 4 bases, with 15 bases remaining between them. CDR3 coding DNA: TGTGCCAGCAGCCCCCGACAGAGACCCTATGGCTACACCTTC. It codes for CASSPRQRPYGYTF.

The chain is built from TRBV30 and TRBJ1-1, with 8 nucleotides matching TRBD1. The CDR3 is made up of 14 amino acids. The trim removed 0 bases at V and 10 bases at J, leaving 10 bases unmatched. CDR1 is GTSNPN and CDR2 is SVGIG in the germline V gene (reference sequence). CDR3 DNA sequence: TGTGCCTGGAGTGTACCCCTCCAGGGGGCGCGAGCTTTCTTT. Translation: CAWSVPLQGARAFF.

V and J are TRBV7-3 and TRBJ1-6; D call uncertain. The V and J ends lost 2 bases and 14 bases respectively, with 13 bases between them. This CDR3 is built from 13 residues. Germline V gene lookup returns CDR1 SGHTA and CDR2 FQGTGA. Here the CDR3 reads CASSLLGGISLHF. CDR3 sequence (DNA): TGTGCCAGCAGCTTATTGGGTGGAATATCCCTCCACTTT.

This chain joins TRBV19 and TRBJ2-2; D is ambiguous. Trimming pared 4 bases from V and 4 bases from J, leaving 7 bases between. The CDR3 spans 13 residues. Germline V CDR1 and CDR2: LNHDA, SQIVND (reference sequence). The DNA for the CDR3 is TGTGCCAGTAGTACGGTGAGCACCGGGGAGCTGTTTTTT. Amino acids: CASSTVSTGELFF.

The chain joins TRBV7-3 to TRBJ1-1; D unclear. The CDR3 consists of 17 residues. V was trimmed by 0 bases and J by 4 bases, leaving 18 bases between them. The germline V gene encodes CDR1 SGHTA and CDR2 FQGTGA. The CDR3 DNA reads TGTGCCAGCAGCTTAACCCCCGGTCGGTTGGGTAGCACTGAAGCTTTCTTT. It codes for CASSLTPGRLGSTEAFF. The full variable domain, in which reference TRBV7-3 and TRBJ1-1 provide the parts outside the CDR3, is GAGVSQTPSNKVTEKGKYVELRCDPISGHTALYWYRQSLGQGPEFLIYFQGTGAADDSGLPNDRFFAVRPEGSVSTLKIQRTERGDSAVYLCASSLTPGRLGSTEAFFGQGTRLTVV.

The chain carries TRBV5-1 and TRBJ1-1, with D possibly matching TRBD1 (6 bases). The V gene lost 0 bases and the J gene lost 3 bases, with 12 bases spanning the gap. The CDR3 consists of 15 residues. Germline V gene sequence: CDR1 SGHRS, CDR2 YFSETQ. The CDR3 DNA sequence: TGCGCCAGCAGCTTGGTGCCGGGGGCGGACACTGAAGCTTTCTTT. This gives the protein CASSLVPGADTEAFF.

This chain joins TRBV2 and TRBJ2-7; 7 bases map to TRBD2. Germline CDR1 and CDR2: SNHLY and FYNNEI. V gave up 6 bases and J gave up 5 bases; unmatched junction bases: 10. The CDR3 has 14 amino acids. Here the CDR3 DNA reads TGTGCCAGCAGCCCCCTGGTGGCGGGGGACGAGCAGTACTTC. This encodes CASSPLVAGDEQYF.

The chain joins TRBV5-1 to TRBJ1-2; no clear D. Germline V gene lookup returns CDR1 SGHRS and CDR2 YFSETQ. Trimming took 0 bases from V and 3 from J, leaving 21 bases between them. CDR3 size: 18 residues. In DNA, the CDR3 is TGCGCCAGCAGCTTGGCCCGTGCCTCCTCCCTAACTGACTATGGCTACACCTTC. Translation: CASSLARASSLTDYGYTF.

This chain uses TRBV18 with TRBJ1-2, with 9 bases fitting TRBD1. The V gene's germline CDR1 is KGHSH and CDR2 LQKENI. After removal of 3 bases from V and 6 bases from J, the junction contained 8 bases not matched to a gene. This CDR3 contains 15 residues. The CDR3 coding sequence is TGTGCCAGCTCACCCGGACAGGGGAGTAGGGATGGCTACACCTTC. Its translation: CASSPGQGSRDGYTF.